A selection of T cell receptor beta chains follows, all from one sample in a study of T cells after posttransplantation cyclophosphamide. Libraries were prepared by immunoSEQ multiplex PCR; TCRdb keeps only in-frame clonotypes and omits some of them. The profile shows 50,000 to 65,000 clones, about 86% of them singletons. The source material was PBMCs. All receptors derive from a man younger than 40 with a blood cancer, CMV-positive, and with a related stem cell donor. Each CDR3 is given with its conserved first and last residue. Each record gives: J gene, clone size, V gene, D gene, CDR3 DNA, CDR3 protein. A D gene is named only where the DNA matches it firmly. A row's size may be missing; if present it is once, few, many or a size class.

>TRBJ2-3|NA|TRBV27|NA
TGTGCCAGCAGTGTAGCTTTCACAGATACGCAGTATTTT
CASSVAFTDTQYF
>TRBJ2-1|NA|TRBV15|TRBD2
TGTGCCACCAGCAGAAACGTTCAGACTAGCGGGAGCCACAATGAGCAGTTCTTC
CATSRNVQTSGSHNEQFF
>TRBJ1-5|NA|TRBV28|TRBD1
TGTGCCAGCAGGGCCGCCGGGACAGGGGGCCTCAATCAGCCCCAGCATTTT
CASRAAGTGGLNQPQHF
>TRBJ2-1|once|TRBV21-1|NA
TGTGCCACAAAGGGGGGGTTTGAGCAGTTCTTC
CATKGGFEQFF
>TRBJ2-3|NA|TRBV2|NA
TGTGCCAGCAGTCCAGGGGCCTTCACAGATACGCAGTATTTT
CASSPGAFTDTQYF
>TRBJ2-3|once|TRBV5-5|NA
TGTGCCAGCAGCCCCCGAAGCGGTAGCACAGATACGCAGTATTTT
CASSPRSGSTDTQYF
>TRBJ2-7|NA|TRBV9|NA
TGTGCCAGCAGCCCCTCGGGTGACTACTACGAGCAGTACTTC
CASSPSGDYYEQYF
>TRBJ2-1|NA|TRBV5-6|NA
TGTGCCAGCAGCTCCGACTACTTGAATGAGCAGTTCTTC
CASSSDYLNEQFF
>TRBJ2-7|NA|TRBV15|NA
TGTGCCACCAGGGAGGAGGAAATTGCCTACGAGCAGTACTTC
CATREEEIAYEQYF
>TRBJ2-2|once|TRBV5-4|TRBD2
TGTGCCAGCAGCTTGGGAGCGGGAGGCCCGATCGGAGGGGAGCTGTTTTTT
CASSLGAGGPIGGELFF
>TRBJ2-7|NA|TRBV7-9|TRBD1
TGTGCCAGCAGCTCAGCCGGGACAGGGGCCCTTGGGCAGTACTTC
CASSSAGTGALGQYF
>TRBJ2-7|NA|TRBV5-6|NA
TGTGCCAGCAGTTCTAGCTTCGAGCAGTACTTC
CASSSSFEQYF
>TRBJ2-1|NA|TRBV28|NA
TGTGCCAGCAGTTGGCCGGGTCTATTATACAATGAGCAGTTCTTC
CASSWPGLLYNEQFF
>TRBJ2-7|NA|TRBV7-3|TRBD1
TGTGCCAGCAGCCCCTTCGCAGGTGGACAGGCATCTGGGGAGCAGTACTTC
CASSPFAGGQASGEQYF
>TRBJ2-3|NA|TRBV30|TRBD1
TGTGCCTGGAGTAAAACAGGGGTAAGCACCCCTATTTTT
CAWSKTGVSTPIF
>TRBJ2-7|NA|TRBV11-3|NA
TGTGCCAGCAGCGAGACCTCGGGTAGCAACTACGAGCAGTACTTC
CASSETSGSNYEQYF
>TRBJ1-4|NA|TRBV28|TRBD1
TGTGCCAGCAGGAAGACAGGGACGGAAAAACTGTTTTTT
CASRKTGTEKLFF
>TRBJ2-2|NA|TRBV7-3|TRBD1
TGTGCCAGCAGCCCCAGCGGGACAGGGGCGAACACCGGGGAGCTGTTTTTT
CASSPSGTGANTGELFF
>TRBJ2-7|NA|TRBV9|TRBD2
TGTGCCAGCAGCGTAGGTGGGACTAGCGGTTCCTACGAGCAGTACTTC
CASSVGGTSGSYEQYF
>TRBJ2-3|once|TRBV5-8|TRBD2
TGTGCCAGCAGCTACCACCTGAATCTAGCGGGAGTTAAGGATACGCAGTATTTT
CASSYHLNLAGVKDTQYF
>TRBJ2-1|few|TRBV4-1|NA
TGCGCCAGCAGCCAGCACTTCTCGGGTGGAAACAATGAGCAGTTCTTC
CASSQHFSGGNNEQFF
>TRBJ1-3|NA|TRBV14|NA
TGTGCCAGCAGCCTTAGGACGGGAGCCCTCTCTGGAAACACCATATATTTT
CASSLRTGALSGNTIYF
>TRBJ2-1|NA|TRBV7-2|TRBD2
TGTGCCAGCAGCACTTCTAGCGGGAACAATGAGCAGTTCTTC
CASSTSSGNNEQFF
>TRBJ1-4|NA|TRBV6-6|NA
TGTGCCAGCACTCGACAGGTTAATGAAAAACTGTTTTTT
CASTRQVNEKLFF
>TRBJ2-7|once|TRBV6-1|TRBD2
TGTGCCAGCAGTGAGGCGGGAGTCTCCTACGAGCAGTACTTC
CASSEAGVSYEQYF
>TRBJ2-4|NA|TRBV14|NA
TGTGCCAGCAGCCAAGAGCGGCGGGGATTGGGCATTCAGTACTTC
CASSQERRGLGIQYF
>TRBJ1-5|NA|TRBV4-1|NA
TGCGCCAGCAGCCCGAGAAACGGGTATCAGCCCCAGCATTTT
CASSPRNGYQPQHF
>TRBJ1-2|few|TRBV19|NA
TGTGCCAGCCTGGGCGTGGGGGCGCGTCATGACTATGGCTACACCTTC
CASLGVGARHDYGYTF
>TRBJ2-3|NA|TRBV6-5|TRBD2
TGTGCCAGCAGAAGCGGGGGCACAGATACGCAGTATTTT
CASRSGGTDTQYF
>TRBJ1-2|NA|TRBV9|NA
TGTGCCAGCAGCCCGCAGACGGCTGGGGGGGGCTACACCTTC
CASSPQTAGGGYTF
>TRBJ1-1|NA|TRBV28|TRBD1
TGTGCCAGCAGTTTATACAGGGGGCTTGTAGCTTTCTTT
CASSLYRGLVAFF
>TRBJ2-1|NA|TRBV9|NA
TGTGCCAGCAGCGTAGGGCAGGGGAGCTCCTACAATGAGCAGTTCTTC
CASSVGQGSSYNEQFF
>TRBJ2-5|NA|TRBV11-3|NA
TGTGCCAGCAGCTTAGTTGGGGCCTACCTGGGGGAGACCCAGTACTTC
CASSLVGAYLGETQYF
>TRBJ2-7|NA|TRBV7-9|TRBD1
TGTGCCAGCAGCGTCAGAGAGGGGGCGGGTTACGAGCAGTACTTC
CASSVREGAGYEQYF
>TRBJ2-1|NA|TRBV27|TRBD2
TGTGCCAGCAGTGGACTAGCTTCAAATAATGAGCAGTTCTTC
CASSGLASNNEQFF
>TRBJ2-1|NA|TRBV7-6|TRBD2
TGTGCCAGCAGCCCACAGGGACTAGCGGGATGGTTGGTGAATGAGCAGTTCTTC
CASSPQGLAGWLVNEQFF
>TRBJ2-1|NA|TRBV7-2|NA
TGTGCCAGCAGCTTAGATTATAGTTCCAATGAGCAGTTCTTC
CASSLDYSSNEQFF
>TRBJ1-2|NA|TRBV7-9|TRBD1
TGTGCCAGCAGCGTTACAGGGGGCTTCAGGGGTGGCTACACCTTC
CASSVTGGFRGGYTF
>TRBJ1-3|NA|TRBV4-1|TRBD1
TGCGCCAGCAGCCAAGACCCTACAGGGGGTTTAGTAAACACCATATATTTT
CASSQDPTGGLVNTIYF
>TRBJ1-2|NA|TRBV7-2|TRBD1
TGTGCCAGCAGCTTACGGGACAGGGTCTACTATGGCTACACCTTC
CASSLRDRVYYGYTF
>TRBJ2-5|NA|TRBV6-6|TRBD1
TGTGCCAGCAGTAGGGGGACAGTTGGGGAGACCCAGTACTTC
CASSRGTVGETQYF
>TRBJ1-5|NA|TRBV5-8|NA
TGTGCCAGCAGCTTAGCAAGCAATCAGCCCCAGCATTTT
CASSLASNQPQHF
>TRBJ1-1|NA|TRBV15|NA
TGTGCCACCAGCAGAAGACAGTCCATGAACACTGAAGCTTTCTTT
CATSRRQSMNTEAFF
>TRBJ2-5|NA|TRBV15|NA
TGTGCCACCTTACATGCAGGAAAACAAGAGACCCAGTACTTC
CATLHAGKQETQYF
>TRBJ2-1|NA|TRBV5-5|NA
TGTGCCAGCAGCTTGATTGGGGAGAGCTCCTACAATGAGCAGTTCTTC
CASSLIGESSYNEQFF
>TRBJ2-2|NA|TRBV2|TRBD2
TGTGCCAGCAGTGGGACTAGCGGGCGAAACACCGGGGAGCTGTTTTTT
CASSGTSGRNTGELFF